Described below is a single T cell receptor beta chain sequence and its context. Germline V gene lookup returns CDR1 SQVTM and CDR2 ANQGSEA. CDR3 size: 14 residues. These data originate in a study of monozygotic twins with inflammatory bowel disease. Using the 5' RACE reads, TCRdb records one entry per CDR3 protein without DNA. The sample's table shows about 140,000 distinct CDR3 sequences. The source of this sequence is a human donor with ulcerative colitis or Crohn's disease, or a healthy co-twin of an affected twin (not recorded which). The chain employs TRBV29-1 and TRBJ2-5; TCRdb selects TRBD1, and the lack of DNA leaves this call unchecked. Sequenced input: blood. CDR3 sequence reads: CSVDQPGGHETQYF.